This T cell receptor beta chain emerged from a study of T cell changes during pregnancy in multiple sclerosis. Profiling relied on immunoSEQ multiplex PCR, and the TCRdb table lists in-frame clones only, not all of them. The repertoire consists of around 52,000 clones, with about 91% occurring once and the leading ten covering 0.15% to 0.2%. The CDR3 runs to 22 residues. The source is a female donor with multiple sclerosis, enrolled in a pregnancy study. This specimen was CD4+ T cells from peripheral blood mononuclear cells, taken in the second trimester of pregnancy. V usage is TRBV21-1 and J usage is TRBJ1-2; the D segment call TRBD1 is taken from the table without a DNA check. TRBV21-1 is an annotated pseudogene. CDR3 in DNA: TGTGCCAGCAGCAAAAAAGTGGATCTGGGACAGGGGGGGTCTGCGGCTAACTATGGCTACACCTTC. Translation gives CASSKKVDLGQGGSAANYGYTF.